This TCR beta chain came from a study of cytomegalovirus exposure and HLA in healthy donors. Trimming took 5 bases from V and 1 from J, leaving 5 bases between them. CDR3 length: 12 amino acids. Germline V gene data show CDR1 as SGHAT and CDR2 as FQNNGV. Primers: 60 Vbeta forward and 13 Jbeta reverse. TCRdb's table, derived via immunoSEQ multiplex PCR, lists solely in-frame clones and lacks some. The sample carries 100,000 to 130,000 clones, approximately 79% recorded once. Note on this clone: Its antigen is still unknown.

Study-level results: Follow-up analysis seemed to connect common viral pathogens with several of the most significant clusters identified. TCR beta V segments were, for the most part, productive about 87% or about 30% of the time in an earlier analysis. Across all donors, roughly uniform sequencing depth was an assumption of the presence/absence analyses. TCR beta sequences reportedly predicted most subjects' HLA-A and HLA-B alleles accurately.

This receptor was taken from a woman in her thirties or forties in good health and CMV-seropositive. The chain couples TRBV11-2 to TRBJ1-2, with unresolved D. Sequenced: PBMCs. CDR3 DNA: TGTGCCAGCAGCCCATTTAACTATGGCTACACCTTC. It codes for CASSPFNYGYTF.